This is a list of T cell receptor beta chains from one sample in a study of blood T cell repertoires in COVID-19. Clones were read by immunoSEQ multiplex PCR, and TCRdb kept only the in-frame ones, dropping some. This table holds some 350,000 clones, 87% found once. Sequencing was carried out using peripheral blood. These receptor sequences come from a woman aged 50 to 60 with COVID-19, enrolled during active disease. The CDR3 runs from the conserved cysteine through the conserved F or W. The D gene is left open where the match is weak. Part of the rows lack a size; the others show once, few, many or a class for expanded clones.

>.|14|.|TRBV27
CASSLFGGRETQYF
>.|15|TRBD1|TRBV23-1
CASSQSWDRGYEQYF
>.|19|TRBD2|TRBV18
CASSPVFEGRASQGDTQYF
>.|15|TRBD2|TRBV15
CATSKGREGSNEQFF
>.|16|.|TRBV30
CAWSVPARVGNEKLFF
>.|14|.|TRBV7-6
CASSSRGRANEQFF
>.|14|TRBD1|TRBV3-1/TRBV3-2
CASLQGAGTGELFF
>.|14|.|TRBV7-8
CASSLVGDQETQYF
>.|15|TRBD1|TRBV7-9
CASSGTGALREKLFF
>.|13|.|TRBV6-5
CASVDRSNQPQHF
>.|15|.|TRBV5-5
CASSLIRDSGNTIYF
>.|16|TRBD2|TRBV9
CASSVAGTSVTDTQYF
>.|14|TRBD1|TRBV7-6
CASSLGGGANTQYF
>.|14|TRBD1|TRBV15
CATSPTGAGTEAFF
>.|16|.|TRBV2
CASSVTYRSGANVLTF
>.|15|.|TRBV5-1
CASRGGASSANVLTF
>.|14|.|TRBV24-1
CATSGQQGFQPQHF
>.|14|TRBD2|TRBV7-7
CASSTAGVTDTQYF
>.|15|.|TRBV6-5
CASTLGGGWGQPQHF
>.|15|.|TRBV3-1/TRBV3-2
CASSQALISGTEAFF
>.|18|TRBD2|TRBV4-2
CASSQELAAAGGIYEQYF
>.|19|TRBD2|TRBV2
CASLGTSGRVDQPGDTQYF
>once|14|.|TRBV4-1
CASSQTGRGNTIYF
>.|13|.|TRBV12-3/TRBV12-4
CASSLYQYTEAFF
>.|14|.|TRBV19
CASSIVSSAYEQYF
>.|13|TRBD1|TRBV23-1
CASSLGGIYGYTF
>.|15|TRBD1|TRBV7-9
CASSRNRQGRNEQYF
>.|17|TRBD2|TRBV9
CASRPREGNGGANVLTF
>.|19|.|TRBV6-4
CASSGLCSELYSGANVLTF
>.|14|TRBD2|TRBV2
CASGSGRARETQYF
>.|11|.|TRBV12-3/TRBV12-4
CASSLRYGYTF
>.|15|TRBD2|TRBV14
CASSQAGLAVYEQYF
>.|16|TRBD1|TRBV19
CASSRFGTDSNQPQHF
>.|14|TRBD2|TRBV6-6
CASSYGGRAHEQYF
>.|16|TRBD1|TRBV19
CATYGQGLGGNQPQHF
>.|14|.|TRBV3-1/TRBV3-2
CASSLALSTDTQYF
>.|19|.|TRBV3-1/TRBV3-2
CASSQVGRGVKTNTGELFF
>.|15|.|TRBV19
CASSITRLRTDTQYF
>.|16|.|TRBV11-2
CASSLVAGTGANVLTF
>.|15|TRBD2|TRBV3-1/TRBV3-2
CASSQRREGLETQYF
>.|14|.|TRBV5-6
CASSTGRRRWGGYF
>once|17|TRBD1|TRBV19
CASSMGTGQLHNEKLFF
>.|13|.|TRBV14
CASGARSVGELFF
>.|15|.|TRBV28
CASGSRTDPYNEQFF
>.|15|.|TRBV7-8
CASSFGGIGIGEQFF
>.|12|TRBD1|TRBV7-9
CASSPQGIPLHF
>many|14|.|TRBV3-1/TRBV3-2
CASSQEGGNTEAFF
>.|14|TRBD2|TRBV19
CASMSLAGVDTQYF
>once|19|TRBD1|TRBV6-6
CASSYGTGLLAPSGNTIYF
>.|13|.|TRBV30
CAWSLTGSSEQYF